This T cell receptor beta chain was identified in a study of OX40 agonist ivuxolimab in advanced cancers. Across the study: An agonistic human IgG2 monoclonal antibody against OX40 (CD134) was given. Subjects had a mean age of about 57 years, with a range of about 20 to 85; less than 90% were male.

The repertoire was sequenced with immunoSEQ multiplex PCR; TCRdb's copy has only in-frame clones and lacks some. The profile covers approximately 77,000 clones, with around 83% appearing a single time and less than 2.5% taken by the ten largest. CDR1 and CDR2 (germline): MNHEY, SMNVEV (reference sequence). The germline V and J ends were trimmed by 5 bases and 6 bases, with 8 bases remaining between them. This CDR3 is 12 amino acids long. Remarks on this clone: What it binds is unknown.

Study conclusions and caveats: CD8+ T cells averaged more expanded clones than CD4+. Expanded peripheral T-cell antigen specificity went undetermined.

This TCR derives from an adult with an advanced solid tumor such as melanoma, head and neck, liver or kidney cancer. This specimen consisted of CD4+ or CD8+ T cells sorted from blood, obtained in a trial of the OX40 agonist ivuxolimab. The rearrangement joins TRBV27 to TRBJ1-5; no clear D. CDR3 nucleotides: TGTGCCAGCAGTCGACTCGGTCAGCCCCAGCATTTT. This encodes CASSRLGQPQHF.